A single sample is the source of the 30 T cell receptor beta chains below, sequenced in a study of T cells in Graves' hyperthyroidism and ophthalmopathy. RNA transcripts served as the template for amplifying TCR beta CDR3 regions. HTBI primers drove first-round RT-PCR of the TCR CDR3. TCRdb recomputed calls from the multiplex PCR reads with MiXCR, one row per CDR3 protein. The repertoire consists of 400,000 to 500,000 distinct CDR3 sequences, with roughly an eighth occurring once and the leading ten covering about 5%. The sequencing input was blood. The source of these receptors is a woman under 30 with Graves' hyperthyroidism.

On this clonotype: Germline is not matched at one junction end, which may reflect a read error. The chain recombines TRBV6-1 with TRBJ1-1; possibly TRBD1 for D (5 bases). The CDR3 length is 13 residues. Germline values: CDR1 MNHNS, CDR2 SASEGT. DNA of the CDR3: TGTGTCAGCAGTCTCGGGGCTGGGACTGAAGCTTTCTTT. This encodes CVSSLGAGTEAFF.

This clonotype was observed at least ten times. DNA of the CDR3: TGTGCCAGCAGCTTGGGACTAGCGGGAGTGTCTAACGAGCAGTACTTC. Its translation: CASSLGLAGVSNEQYF. V gene TRBV13 combines with J gene TRBJ2-7; 14 bases agree with TRBD2. V shed 3 bases and J 5 bases; nucleotides not matched to a gene: 6. The CDR3 spans 16 residues. CDR1 and CDR2 (germline): PRHDT, FYEKMQ (reference sequence).

This rearrangement joins TRBV19 to TRBJ2-1, with TRBD2 matching over 12 bases. The V segment lost 3 bases and the J segment 4 bases; nucleotides outside the gene matches: 1. The CDR3 covers 15 residues. CDR1 and CDR2 from the germline V gene are LNHDA and SQIVND (reference sequence). In DNA form, the CDR3 reads TGTGCCAGTAGTATGACTAGCGGGGGATACAATGAGCAGTTCTTC. Its translation: CASSMTSGGYNEQFF.

This clonotype has ten or more counts. The rearrangement uses TRBV29-1 and TRBJ1-1, with D possibly matching TRBD1 (6 bases). Germline-derived CDR1 and CDR2 are SQVTM and ANQGSEA. With 4 bases removed from V and 5 bases from J, the gap between germline ends came to 20 bases. The CDR3 sequence is 15 residues long. The CDR3 sequence: CSVVLRDTHETEAFF. The CDR3 nucleotides read TGCAGCGTTGTTCTGCGGGACACCCACGAGACTGAAGCTTTCTTT.

This clonotype was observed many times. The genes are TRBV11-2 and TRBJ2-7; D unclear. Trimming shortened V by 0 bases and J by 6 bases, and 9 bases separated the two germline ends. The CDR3 has 13 residues. Germline V gene sequence: CDR1 SGHAT, CDR2 FQNNGV. The CDR3 coding sequence is TGTGCCAGCAGCTTAGAAAATTCTGGCGAGCAGTACTTC. It is translated as CASSLENSGEQYF.

This clonotype was observed a few times. The rearrangement links TRBV20-1 to TRBJ2-5; D uncertain. CDR3 length: 12 residues. Deletions cut 6 bases from V and 0 bases from J, with 8 bases between. Germline V gene data show CDR1 as DFQATT and CDR2 as SNEGSKA (reference sequence). In nucleotides, the CDR3 is TGCAGTGCGCAGCCGTACCAAGAGACCCAGTACTTC. This codes for CSAQPYQETQYF.

This chain connects TRBV30 to TRBJ1-1; the D gene is possibly TRBD1 (6 bases). Germline-derived CDR1 and CDR2 are GTSNPN and SVGIG (reference sequence). Trimming removed 4 bases from V and 1 base from J, with 13 bases in between. CDR3 length: 14 amino acids. CDR3 bases: TGTGCCTGGACCTCGGGACATGGGAACACTGAAGCTTTCTTT. Translated, it gives CAWTSGHGNTEAFF.

This clonotype was found many times. The chain has TRBV28 and TRBJ1-5, with 7 bases that match TRBD1. The CDR3 runs 15 residues. CDR1 is MDHEN, CDR2 SYDVKM, per germline. Unmatched junction bases numbered 8, after V lost 4 bases and J lost 5 bases. Written as DNA, the CDR3 is TGTGCCAGCAGTTCACAGGGGAGGTTGGATCAGCCCCAGCATTTT. Translation gives CASSSQGRLDQPQHF.

This clonotype showed up many times. The genes are TRBV2 and TRBJ2-7; 13 bases align to TRBD2. The CDR3 loop spans 15 amino acids. Germline V gives CDR1 SNHLY, CDR2 FYNNEI. The J segment lost 3 bases and the V segment lost 4 bases, leaving 3 bases of the junction unmatched. The CDR3 nucleotides are TGTGCCAGCAGTGGGGGGACTAGCGGGAACTACGAGCAGTACTTC. Translation: CASSGGTSGNYEQYF.

This chain links TRBV20-1 with TRBJ1-5; 7 bases agree with TRBD1. Germline loops: CDR1 DFQATT, CDR2 SNEGSKA (reference sequence). The CDR3 is 15 amino acids. V was clipped by 3 bases and J by 3 bases; unmatched bases: 8. The CDR3 region has the DNA TGCAGTGCTAGCGGACCGGGACAGCTCAATCAGCCCCAGCATTTT. Protein product: CSASGPGQLNQPQHF.

This chain links TRBV6-1 with TRBJ2-4; perhaps TRBD2 as D (6 bases). Germline V gene data show CDR1 as MNHNS and CDR2 as SASEGT. The CDR3 has 14 residues. Trimming stripped 6 bases from V and 0 bases from J, with 9 bases between. For the CDR3, the DNA is TGTGCCAGCAGGCCGGGGGTAGCCAAAAACATTCAGTACTTC. Translation gives CASRPGVAKNIQYF.

The genes are TRBV30 and TRBJ1-4; 9 bases fit TRBD1. CDR1 is GTSNPN and CDR2 is SVGIG in the germline V gene (reference sequence). The CDR3 is 19 residues long. With 3 bases clipped from V and 1 base from J, the junction kept 15 bases outside the gene matches. The CDR3 spells CAWSAWPGQGPITNEKLFF. DNA of the CDR3: TGTGCCTGGAGCGCCTGGCCGGGACAGGGCCCAATAACTAATGAAAAACTGTTTTTT. The whole variable domain, filled in from reference TRBV30 and TRBJ1-4, reads SQTIHQWPATLVQPVGSPLSLECTVEGTSNPNLYWYRQAAGRGLQLLFYSVGIGQISSEVPQNLSASRPQDRQFILSSKKLLLSDSGFYLCAWSAWPGQGPITNEKLFFGSGTQLSVL.

This clonotype has more than one count but fewer than ten. The genes are TRBV27 and TRBJ2-3, with 12 bases matching TRBD2. This CDR3 contains 17 residues. Looked up from germline, CDR1 is MNHEY and CDR2 is SMNVEV (reference sequence). Trimming took 5 bases from V and 3 from J; bases not matched to a gene: 9. The CDR3: CASSGRLAGDPTDTQYF. CDR3 coding DNA: TGTGCCAGCAGTGGCAGACTAGCGGGAGACCCGACAGATACGCAGTATTTT.

This clonotype was observed many times. The J gene is TRBJ1-5, the V gene TRBV2; TRBD1 might be the D (6 bases). Trimming pared 2 bases from V and 6 bases from J, leaving 20 bases between. The CDR3 is 17 residues long. In germline, CDR1 is SNHLY, CDR2 FYNNEI. This CDR3 is CASSEPLGRGGSQPQHF. CDR3 in DNA: TGTGCCAGCAGTGAACCCCTAGGTCGAGGGGGTAGTCAGCCCCAGCATTTT. The full variable domain, its missing parts supplied by reference TRBV2 and TRBJ1-5, is EPEVTQTPSHQVTQMGQEVILRCVPISNHLYFYWYRQILGQKVEFLVSFYNNEISEKSEIFDDQFSVERPDGSNFTLKIRSTKLEDSAMYFCASSEPLGRGGSQPQHFGDGTRLSIL.

This clonotype was seen at least ten times. This chain connects TRBV3-1 to TRBJ2-5; no clear D. Germline-derived CDR1 and CDR2 are LGHDT and YNNKEL (reference sequence). V lost 4 bases and J lost 1, with 13 bases in between. The CDR3 consists of 15 residues. The CDR3 region is CASSLTIVPQETQYF. The CDR3 DNA follows: TGTGCCAGCAGCCTAACGATCGTACCCCAAGAGACCCAGTACTTC.

This clonotype was seen many times. The chain joins TRBV30 to TRBJ2-1, with TRBD1 matching 7 bases. The V gene's germline CDR1 is GTSNPN and CDR2 SVGIG (reference sequence). The CDR3 sequence is 14 residues long. J lost 1 base, V lost 4 bases, and 4 bases had no gene match. The CDR3 loop is CAWNGGQSYNEQFF. The CDR3 DNA is TGTGCCTGGAATGGGGGACAGTCCTACAATGAGCAGTTCTTC.

The chain carries TRBV28 and TRBJ2-1, with no clear D. In germline, CDR1 is MDHEN, CDR2 SYDVKM. CDR3 length: 15 residues. Trimming removed 1 base at V and 3 bases at J, with 10 bases between. DNA of the CDR3: TGTGCCAGCAGTTTATTGGGCGGAAACTACAATGAGCAGTTCTTC. Translating it yields CASSLLGGNYNEQFF.

The chain is built from TRBV10-3 and TRBJ1-1; the D gene is possibly TRBD1 (6 bases). Germline V gives CDR1 ENHRY, CDR2 SYGVKD. V was shortened by 4 bases and J by 5 bases, with 11 bases between the two germline ends. This CDR3 contains 13 residues. The CDR3 coding sequence is TGTGCCATCAGTGCGAACAGGGATACTGAAGCTTTCTTT. It translates to CAISANRDTEAFF.

The chain combines TRBV19 with TRBJ2-7; D unresolved. The CDR3 totals 13 residues. In germline, CDR1 is LNHDA, CDR2 SQIVND (reference sequence). Between the trimmed V and J ends, which lost 3 bases and 1 base, there was a span of 7 bases. In nucleotides, the CDR3 is TGTGCCAGTAGTATCTCCATTTCCTACGAGCAGTACTTC. Amino acids: CASSISISYEQYF. The whole variable domain, filled in from reference TRBV19 and TRBJ2-7, reads DGGITQSPKYLFRKEGQNVTLSCEQNLNHDAMYWYRQDPGQGLRLIYYSQIVNDFQKGDIAEGYSVSREKKESFPLTVTSAQKNPTAFYLCASSISISYEQYFGPGTRLTVT.

This clonotype occurred many times. The J gene is TRBJ2-4, the V gene TRBV11-2; D ambiguous. The V gene lost 0 bases and the J gene lost 4 bases, with 4 bases spanning the gap. Germline CDR1 and CDR2: SGHAT and FQNNGV. The CDR3 has 13 amino acids. CDR3 in DNA: TGTGCCAGCAGCTTAGAGCCTAAAAACATTCAGTACTTC. Its protein is CASSLEPKNIQYF.

In its sample, this clonotype was seen many times. This sequence joins TRBV5-1 and TRBJ1-2; 9 bases are shared with TRBD1. After removal of 4 bases from V and 8 bases from J, the junction contained 9 bases not matched to a gene. Germline values: CDR1 SGHRS, CDR2 YFSETQ. The length of the CDR3 is 14 residues. CDR3 sequence: CASSAYGTGHGYTF. The DNA of the CDR3 is TGCGCCAGCAGCGCCTATGGGACAGGGCACGGCTACACCTTC. Complete variable domain (other parts from reference TRBV5-1 and TRBJ1-2): KAGVTQTPRYLIKTRGQQVTLSCSPISGHRSVSWYQQTPGQGLQFLFEYFSETQRNKGNFPGRFSGRQFSNSRSEMNVSTLELGDSALYLCASSAYGTGHGYTFGSGTRLTVV.

This clonotype was seen a few times. V usage is TRBV4-1 and J usage is TRBJ2-7, with 7 bases fitting TRBD1. V gave up 0 bases and J gave up 2 bases; unmatched junction bases: 7. This CDR3 is built from 16 residues. Looked up from germline, CDR1 is MGHRA and CDR2 is YSYEKL. The CDR3 loop reads CASSQDPTGTPYEQYF. CDR3 bases: TGCGCCAGCAGCCAAGATCCGACAGGGACCCCCTACGAGCAGTACTTC.

This clonotype was found many times. The rearrangement uses TRBV30 and TRBJ2-7, with 12 bases that match TRBD2. The CDR3 covers 15 residues. CDR1 and CDR2 (germline): GTSNPN, SVGIG (reference sequence). The ends lost 3 bases at V and 2 bases at J; junction bases unmatched: 5. The CDR3 sequence is CAWSRLAGVPYEQYF. The CDR3 DNA reads as TGTGCCTGGAGCCGACTAGCGGGAGTTCCCTACGAGCAGTACTTC.

This clonotype occurred many times. The chain employs TRBV28 and TRBJ1-2; D is unclear. Trimming removed 3 bases at V and 4 bases at J, with 6 bases between. Germline V gene lookup returns CDR1 MDHEN and CDR2 SYDVKM. The CDR3 is 12 amino acids. The CDR3: CASSFYGYGYTF. The CDR3 DNA sequence: TGTGCCAGCAGTTTCTACGGCTATGGCTACACCTTC.

The J gene is TRBJ1-2, the V gene TRBV19; D gene uncertain. The CDR3 totals 12 residues. CDR1 is LNHDA and CDR2 is SQIVND in the germline V gene (reference sequence). The V end was cut by 3 bases, the J end by 4 bases, with 6 bases between. CDR3 bases: TGTGCCAGTAGTATCGACCGCTATGGCTACACCTTC. Its protein is CASSIDRYGYTF.

The table lists this clonotype with many counts. This chain uses TRBV7-2 with TRBJ1-2, with TRBD1 matching over 7 bases. Unmatched junction bases numbered 11, after V lost 5 bases and J lost 8 bases. The germline V gene has CDR1 SGHTA and CDR2 FQGNSA. The CDR3 has 14 amino acids. The CDR3 region has the DNA TGTGCCAGCAGCCAGGCGACAGGGTCGGGCGGCTACACCTTC. Amino acid sequence: CASSQATGSGGYTF.

The V call is TRBV6-2 or TRBV6-3, the J call TRBJ1-5; D gene uncertain. The CDR3 has 14 residues. V dropped 3 bases and J dropped 1 base, with 7 bases sitting between them. Germline assignment: CDR1 MNHEY and CDR2 SVGEGT. As DNA, the CDR3 is TGTGCCAGCAGTTATATAGGGAGCAATCAGCCCCAGCATTTT. Its translation is CASSYIGSNQPQHF.

In this sample, this clonotype turned up many times. The V gene is TRBV18, the J gene TRBJ2-3; D is unresolved. Trimming shortened V by 2 bases and J by 2 bases, and 2 bases separated the two germline ends. The CDR3 extends over 12 amino acids. CDR1 is KGHSH, CDR2 LQKENI, per germline. CDR3 amino acids: CASSPNTDTQYF. CDR3 DNA: TGTGCCAGCTCACCAAACACAGATACGCAGTATTTT.

DNA for the CDR3: TGTGCCAGCTGGGGTCCCAATGAAAAACTGTTTTTT. It is translated as CASWGPNEKLFF. The chain carries TRBV28 and TRBJ1-4; the D is unclear. Trimming pared 8 bases from V and 5 bases from J, leaving 9 bases between. Germline V gives CDR1 MDHEN, CDR2 SYDVKM. The CDR3 has 12 amino acids. The whole variable domain, remainder taken from reference TRBV28 and TRBJ1-4, is DVKVTQSSRYLVKRTGEKVFLECVQDMDHENMFWYRQDPGLGLRLIYFSYDVKMKEKGDIPEGYSVSREKKERFSLILESASTNQTSMYLCASWGPNEKLFFGSGTQLSVL.

The sample holds many counts of this clonotype. V is TRBV10-3 and J is TRBJ1-2; 9 bases match TRBD1. CDR3 length: 14 amino acids. The germline CDR1 and CDR2 sequences are ENHRY and SYGVKD. The V and J ends lost 4 bases and 4 bases, in that order; junction bases with no gene match: 4. In DNA, the CDR3 is TGTGCCATCAGTGCAATGACAGGGGGCTATGGCTACACCTTC. Protein product: CAISAMTGGYGYTF.